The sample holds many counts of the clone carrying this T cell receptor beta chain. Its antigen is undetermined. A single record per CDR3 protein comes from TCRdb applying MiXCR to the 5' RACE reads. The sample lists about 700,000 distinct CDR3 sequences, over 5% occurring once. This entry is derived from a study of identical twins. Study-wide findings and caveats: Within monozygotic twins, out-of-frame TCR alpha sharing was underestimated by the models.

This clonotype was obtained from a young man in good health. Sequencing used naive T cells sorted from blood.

CDR3 DNA: TGCAGTGCTAGAGGGGGACAGGGTACAGATACGCAGTATTTT. This encodes CSARGGQGTDTQYF. This chain connects TRBV20-1 to TRBJ2-3; 9 nucleotides agree with TRBD1. Germline V gives CDR1 DFQATT, CDR2 SNEGSKA (reference sequence). V lost 1 base to trimming and J lost 3 bases; unmatched junction nucleotides: 2. The CDR3 contains 14 residues.